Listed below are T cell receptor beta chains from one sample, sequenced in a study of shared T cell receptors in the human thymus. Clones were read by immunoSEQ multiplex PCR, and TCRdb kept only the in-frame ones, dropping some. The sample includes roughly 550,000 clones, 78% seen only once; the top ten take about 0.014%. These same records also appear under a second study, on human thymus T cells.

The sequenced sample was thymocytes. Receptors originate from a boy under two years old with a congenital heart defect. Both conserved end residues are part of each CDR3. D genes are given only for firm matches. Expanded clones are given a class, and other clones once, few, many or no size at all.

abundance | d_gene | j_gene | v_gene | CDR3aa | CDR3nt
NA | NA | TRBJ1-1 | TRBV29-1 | CSVGRLGASSTRNTEAFF | TGCAGCGTTGGACGCTTGGGGGCATCGTCGACCCGGAACACTGAAGCTTTCTTT
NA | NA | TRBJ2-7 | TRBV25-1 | CASSHDRTETYEQYF | TGTGCCAGCAGTCATGACCGGACAGAGACCTACGAGCAGTACTTC
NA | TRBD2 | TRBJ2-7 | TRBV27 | CASAQGTSVLEQYF | TGTGCCAGCGCGCAAGGGACTAGCGTACTCGAGCAGTACTTC
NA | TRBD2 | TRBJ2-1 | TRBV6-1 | CASGTSSYNEQFF | TGTGCCAGCGGGACTAGCTCCTACAATGAGCAGTTCTTC
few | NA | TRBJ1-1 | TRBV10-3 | CAISDSARNTEAFF | TGTGCCATCAGTGATAGTGCCCGGAACACTGAAGCTTTCTTT
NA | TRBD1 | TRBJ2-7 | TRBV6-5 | CASVSRQGHSYEQYF | TGTGCCAGCGTTAGCCGACAGGGGCACTCCTACGAGCAGTACTTC
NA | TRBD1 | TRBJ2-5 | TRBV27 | CASSLRMDRGSLETQYF | TGTGCCAGCAGTTTGCGTATGGACAGGGGGTCTCTAGAGACCCAGTACTTC
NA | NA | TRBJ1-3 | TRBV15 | CATSRGDGSSGNTIYF | TGTGCCACCAGCAGAGGTGACGGGAGCTCTGGAAACACCATATATTTT
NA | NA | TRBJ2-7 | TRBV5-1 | CASSLAAQGYEQYF | TGCGCCAGCAGCTTGGCCGCCCAGGGGTACGAGCAGTACTTC
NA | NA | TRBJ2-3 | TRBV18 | CASSPVGAPSTDTQYF | TGTGCCAGCTCACCAGTAGGGGCTCCGAGCACAGATACGCAGTATTTT
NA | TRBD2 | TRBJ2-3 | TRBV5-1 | CASSRGAGADTQYF | TGCGCCAGCAGCCGGGGAGCGGGGGCAGATACGCAGTATTTT
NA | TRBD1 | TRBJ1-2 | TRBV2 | CASRGQVWYGYTF | TGTGCCAGCAGGGGACAGGTTTGGTATGGCTACACCTTC
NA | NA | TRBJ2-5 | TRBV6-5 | CASSWGDPETQYF | TGTGCCAGCAGTTGGGGGGACCCAGAGACCCAGTACTTC
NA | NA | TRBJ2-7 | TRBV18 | CASSPGLSYEQYF | TGTGCCAGCTCACCCGGACTGTCCTACGAGCAGTACTTC
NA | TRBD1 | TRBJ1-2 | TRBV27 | CASSPLLDRNYGYTF | TGTGCCAGCAGCCCGCTCCTGGACAGGAACTATGGCTACACCTTC
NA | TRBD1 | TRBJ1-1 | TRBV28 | CATGQGSTEAFF | TGTGCCACCGGACAGGGGAGCACTGAAGCTTTCTTT
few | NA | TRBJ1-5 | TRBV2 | CASSVGGPLSNQPQHF | TGTGCCAGCAGTGTAGGGGGACCCCTCTCCAATCAGCCCCAGCATTTT
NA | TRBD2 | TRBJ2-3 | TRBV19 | CASSTGTSGRLDYTDTQYF | TGTGCCAGTAGTACAGGGACTAGCGGGAGGCTTGATTACACAGATACGCAGTATTTT
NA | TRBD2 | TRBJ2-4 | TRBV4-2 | CASRSSGNIQYF | TGTGCCAGCAGATCTAGCGGAAACATTCAGTACTTC
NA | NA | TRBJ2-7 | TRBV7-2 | CASSRPPGNEQYF | TGTGCCAGCAGCCGTCCCCCCGGGAACGAGCAGTACTTC
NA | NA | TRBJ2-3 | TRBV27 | CASSLIYTTDTQYF | TGTGCCAGCAGTTTAATCTATACCACAGATACGCAGTATTTT
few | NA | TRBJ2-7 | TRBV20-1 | CSVGQSYEQYF | TGCAGTGTTGGACAGTCCTACGAGCAGTACTTC
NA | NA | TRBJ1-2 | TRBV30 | CAWSVAGGAGYGYTF | TGTGCCTGGAGTGTAGCGGGGGGCGCGGGCTATGGCTACACCTTC
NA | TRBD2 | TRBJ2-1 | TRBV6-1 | CASSELLAGASEQFF | TGTGCCAGCAGTGAGCTGTTAGCGGGAGCCTCTGAGCAGTTCTTC
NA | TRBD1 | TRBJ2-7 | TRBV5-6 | CASGYRGAGSKNEQYF | TGTGCCAGCGGTTACAGGGGGGCGGGATCCAAAAACGAGCAGTACTTC
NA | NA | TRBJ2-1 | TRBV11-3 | CASSPRPPYNEQFF | TGTGCCAGCAGCCCCAGGCCCCCTTACAATGAGCAGTTCTTC